This passage covers 24 T cell receptor beta chains from one sample sequenced in a study of persistence of HIV-infected CD4 T cells. Lysates of CMV-infected fibroblasts at around 9.1 ug/mL stimulated these cells. Sorting selected CD4+ T cells upregulating both CD40 ligand and CD69. These TCRs are of unknown antigen specificity. The immunoSEQ assay was version 4, run in survey mode. Some clones are missing from TCRdb's copy, which holds only in-frame ones; the method was immunoSEQ multiplex PCR. The top ten clones hold approximately 6.3% of a sample with 15,000 to 20,000 clones, approximately 78% of them seen once. The sample in question was CD4+ T cells sorted from PBMCs after approximately 19-hour stimulation, obtained from a patient who received antiretroviral therapy. The origin of the receptors is an adult man with HIV who was CMV-seropositive.

The chain couples TRBV24-1 to TRBJ2-3; no reliable D call. There are 14 residues in the CDR3. Trimming removed 9 bases from V and 5 bases from J, with 17 bases in between. CDR1 and CDR2 (germline): KGHDR, SFDVKD. The CDR3 is CATDSSVPGDTQYF. The DNA for the CDR3 is TGTGCCACCGATTCCTCAGTGCCGGGAGATACGCAGTATTTT.

The J gene is TRBJ1-4, the V gene TRBV29-1; possible D gene TRBD1, 6 bases. V gave up 4 bases and J gave up 5 bases, with 11 bases separating them. The CDR3 length is 13 residues. Per germline, CDR1 SQVTM and CDR2 ANQGSEA. Here the CDR3 reads CSVARGGNEKLFF. Written as DNA, the CDR3 is TGCAGCGTTGCAAGGGGGGGGAATGAAAAACTGTTTTTT.

This clone was seen a single time. Other nucleotide sequences in the sample specify the same CDR3. The genes are TRBV5-1 and TRBJ1-5; no definite D call. V lost 1 base to trimming and J lost 3 bases, with 11 bases between them. The CDR3 consists of 15 residues. Germline lookup yields CDR1 SGHRS and CDR2 YFSETQ. The CDR3 sequence is CASSLSPENNQPQHF. CDR3 sequence (DNA): TGCGCCAGCAGCTTGTCCCCGGAGAACAATCAGCCCCAGCATTTT.

The chain uses TRBV5-4 and TRBJ2-6; D is possibly TRBD1 (6 bases). V was clipped by 4 bases and J by 0 bases, with 11 bases between them. This CDR3 comprises 16 residues. From germline, CDR1 is SGHNT and CDR2 YYREEE (reference sequence). The CDR3 nucleotides read TGTGCCAGCAGCCAACAGGGTGTCTCTGGGGCCAACGTCCTGACTTTC. Its protein is CASSQQGVSGANVLTF.

The gene calls are TRBV28 and TRBJ2-3, with TRBD2 matching over 8 bases. The germline gives CDR1 MDHEN, CDR2 SYDVKM. The CDR3 has 16 amino acids. The ends lost 6 bases at V and 3 bases at J; junction bases unmatched: 11. The CDR3 sequence is CASSSPRGGRTDTQYF. In DNA, the CDR3 is TGTGCCAGCAGCTCACCCCGGGGGGGACGGACAGATACGCAGTATTTT.

This clone was detected only a few times. The chain joins TRBV6-1 to TRBJ1-6; D gene ambiguous. Germline values: CDR1 MNHNS, CDR2 SASEGT. Trimming pared 1 base from V and 4 bases from J, leaving 11 bases between. The CDR3 spans 16 residues. This CDR3 reads CASSEVQRHYNSPLHF. The CDR3 nucleotides are TGTGCCAGCAGTGAAGTACAAAGGCATTATAATTCACCCCTCCACTTT.

This chain uses TRBV4-1 with TRBJ1-1; possible D gene TRBD1, 6 bases. Per germline, CDR1 MGHRA and CDR2 YSYEKL. The CDR3 length is 16 residues. With 4 bases removed from V and 2 bases from J, the gap between germline ends came to 17 bases. CDR3 coding DNA: TGCGCCAGCAGCCTCGATACCAGGGGCCTCAACACTGAAGCTTTCTTT. It specifies CASSLDTRGLNTEAFF.

The chain couples TRBV3-1 (or the pseudogene TRBV3-2) to TRBJ1-1, with D uncertain. The germline gives CDR1 LGHDT, CDR2 YNNKEL (reference sequence). Trimming left V 1 base short and J 0 bases short, with 9 bases between. This CDR3 region has 15 residues. The CDR3 coding sequence is TGTGCCAGCAGCCAAGGGGATCTACTGAACACTGAAGCTTTCTTT. Residues: CASSQGDLLNTEAFF.

The chain has TRBV6-5 and TRBJ1-5, with a tentative D call TRBD1 (5 bases). The CDR3 totals 15 residues. Per germline, CDR1 MNHEY and CDR2 SVGAGI. V was clipped by 7 bases and J by 2 bases, with 15 bases between them. The DNA of the CDR3 is TGTGCCAGCAAAGGGGCAGGGAGGGGCAATCAGCCCCAGCATTTT. Its translation: CASKGAGRGNQPQHF.

The J gene is TRBJ2-7, the V gene TRBV4-1; TRBD2 matches 10 bases. V dropped 0 bases and J dropped 1; count of bases not matched to a gene: 9. This CDR3 contains 18 residues. Germline lookup yields CDR1 MGHRA and CDR2 YSYEKL. The CDR3 loop reads CASSQDRRLAGSSYEQYF. CDR3 DNA sequence: TGCGCCAGCAGCCAAGATCGACGACTAGCGGGTTCTTCCTACGAGCAGTACTTC.

This clone was counted a few times. The rearrangement links TRBV7-9 to TRBJ2-6; TRBD1 might be the D (6 bases). The ends were cut back, 1 base at V and 0 bases at J, with 16 bases in the middle. CDR1 and CDR2 (germline): SEHNR, FQNEAQ (reference sequence). The CDR3 has 19 amino acids. CDR3 DNA sequence: TGTGCCAGCAGCTTAGGGGTTGGACAGTCCAGCTCTGGGGCCAACGTCCTGACTTTC. Translating it yields CASSLGVGQSSSGANVLTF.

CDR3 amino acids: CASSVRDRGDEQYF. DNA of the CDR3: TGTGCCAGCAGCGTAAGGGACAGGGGTGACGAGCAGTACTTC. The rearrangement uses TRBV9 and TRBJ2-7; TRBD1 agrees at 10 bases. CDR1 and CDR2 (germline): SGDLS, YYNGEE. CDR3 size: 14 residues. Germline trimming cut 1 base from V and 5 bases from J; bases unmatched to any gene: 3.

J is TRBJ1-2 and V is TRBV18; 8 bases line up with TRBD1. The CDR3 has 14 amino acids. Germline V CDR1 and CDR2: KGHSH, LQKENI. V gave up 3 bases and J gave up 4 bases; unmatched junction bases: 4. In DNA form, the CDR3 reads TGTGCCAGCTCACCTGCCGACAGGGGCTATGGCTACACCTTC. Translation gives CASSPADRGYGYTF.

This rearrangement joins TRBV27 to TRBJ2-3, with D hard to call. CDR1 and CDR2 (germline): MNHEY, SMNVEV (reference sequence). The length of the CDR3 is 12 residues. Trimming shortened V by 6 bases and J by 2 bases, and 6 bases separated the two germline ends. The CDR3 DNA reads as TGTGCCAGCAGGGATTTCACAGATACGCAGTATTTT. It is translated as CASRDFTDTQYF.

The sample holds a few counts of this clone. The CDR3 protein is CASTSGPAVNSPLHF. In DNA form, the CDR3 reads TGTGCCAGCACCTCGGGCCCCGCCGTTAATTCACCCCTCCACTTT. This sequence joins TRBV7-2 and TRBJ1-6; D is unclear. Trimming stripped 7 bases from V and 6 bases from J, with 16 bases between. The CDR3 loop spans 15 amino acids. The V gene's germline CDR1 is SGHTA and CDR2 FQGNSA.

Only one count was recorded for this clone. The chain has TRBV24-1 and TRBJ2-2; D gene unclear. V lost 6 bases, J lost 5 bases, and 12 bases lay in between. The germline V gene encodes CDR1 KGHDR and CDR2 SFDVKD. This CDR3 spans 14 amino acids. The CDR3 coding sequence is TGTGCCACCAGTAGGGCGGAGAGGACCGGGGAGCTGTTTTTT. Protein product: CATSRAERTGELFF.

The V gene is TRBV6-5, the J gene TRBJ2-7, with TRBD2 matching over 7 bases. CDR3 length: 13 residues. J lost 3 bases, V lost 4 bases, and 3 bases had no gene match. Germline V gene lookup returns CDR1 MNHEY and CDR2 SVGAGI. The CDR3 protein is CASSLASGYEQYF. CDR3 DNA: TGTGCCAGCAGTTTGGCTAGCGGCTACGAGCAGTACTTC.

The J gene is TRBJ2-4, the V gene TRBV6-1, with D possibly matching TRBD2 (7 bases). V gave up 3 bases and J gave up 8 bases, with 11 bases separating them. Germline lookup yields CDR1 MNHNS and CDR2 SASEGT. The CDR3 totals 13 residues. CDR3 nucleotides: TGTGCCAGCAGTGATTTGGGGGGGCACATTCAGTACTTC. It encodes CASSDLGGHIQYF.

V is TRBV6-1 and J is TRBJ1-1; 8 bases fit TRBD1. The V gene's germline CDR1 is MNHNS and CDR2 SASEGT. V lost 2 bases and J lost 1; bases outside the gene matches: 3. The CDR3 extends over 15 amino acids. The CDR3 loop reads CASSEPGQGNTEAFF. The DNA for the CDR3 is TGTGCCAGCAGTGAACCAGGACAGGGGAACACTGAAGCTTTCTTT.

The chain recombines TRBV5-1 with TRBJ1-3, with a weak D call TRBD1 (6 bases). V was clipped by 4 bases and J by 0 bases, with 8 bases between them. The CDR3 extends over 14 amino acids. Per germline, CDR1 SGHRS and CDR2 YFSETQ. DNA of the CDR3: TGCGCCAGCAGCCGGACAGCCTCTGGAAACACCATATATTTT. It yields the protein CASSRTASGNTIYF.

Only a few counts were recorded for this clone. As DNA, the CDR3 is TGTGCCAGTGCCTCCCTTTCCGGGACAGGGAGTACCTACGAGCAGTACTTC. It specifies CASASLSGTGSTYEQYF. The V call is TRBV19, the J call TRBJ2-7; 9 bases map to TRBD1. V was pared by 8 bases and J by 2 bases, with 16 bases of the junction left unmatched. Germline lookup yields CDR1 LNHDA and CDR2 SQIVND (reference sequence). The CDR3 has 17 residues.

There are a few counts of this clone. The V gene is TRBV6-1, the J gene TRBJ1-5, with 9 positions matching TRBD1. The V segment lost 4 bases and the J segment 6 bases; nucleotides outside the gene matches: 10. The CDR3 has 16 amino acids. Germline V gene sequence: CDR1 MNHNS, CDR2 SASEGT. For the CDR3, the DNA is TGTGCCAGCAGTGGGCTGGGACAGGGAGGATCTCAGCCCCAGCATTTT. Translation gives CASSGLGQGGSQPQHF.

The chain links TRBV7-9 to TRBJ1-4; 7 bases align to TRBD1. Germline-derived CDR1 and CDR2 are SEHNR and FQNEAQ (reference sequence). V lost 1 base and J lost 4; bases outside the gene matches: 3. There are 15 residues in the CDR3. The chain's CDR3 is CASSLEQGVNEKLFF. The CDR3, as DNA: TGTGCCAGCAGCTTAGAGCAGGGGGTTAATGAAAAACTGTTTTTT.

The chain has TRBV27 and TRBJ1-1; D is unresolved. CDR1 and CDR2 (germline): MNHEY, SMNVEV (reference sequence). The CDR3 runs 14 residues. Trimming removed 5 bases at V and 7 bases at J, with 17 bases between. The CDR3 coding sequence is TGTGCCAGCAGTGCGGATCTAGGTAGTATTGAAGCTTTCTTT. Residues: CASSADLGSIEAFF.